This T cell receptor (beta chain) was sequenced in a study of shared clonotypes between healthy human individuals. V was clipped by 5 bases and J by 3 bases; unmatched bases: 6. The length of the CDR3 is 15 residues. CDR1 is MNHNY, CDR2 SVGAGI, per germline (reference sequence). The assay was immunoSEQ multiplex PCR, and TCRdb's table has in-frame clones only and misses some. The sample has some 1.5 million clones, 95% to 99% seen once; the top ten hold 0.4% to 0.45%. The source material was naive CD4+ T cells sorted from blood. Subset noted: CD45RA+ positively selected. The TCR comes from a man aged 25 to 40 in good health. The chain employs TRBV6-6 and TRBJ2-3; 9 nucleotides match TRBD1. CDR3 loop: CASSPKTGGTDTQYF. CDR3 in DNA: TGTGCCAGCAGTCCGAAGACAGGGGGAACAGATACGCAGTATTTT.